What follows is one T cell receptor (beta chain) and its context. These data originate in a study of control samples from healthy donors and cancer patients. Using immunoSEQ multiplex PCR, the repertoire was profiled, and TCRdb retains in-frame clones only, with some absent. The sample consists of around 120,000 clones, more than 85% of them appearing once. CDR1 and CDR2 (germline): MNHNY, SVGAGI (reference sequence). The J segment lost 6 bases and the V segment lost 0 bases, leaving 3 bases of the junction unmatched. The CDR3 is 15 residues long. V gene TRBV6-6 combines with J gene TRBJ2-7, with 12 nucleotides matching TRBD2. Sequencing used PBMCs. This receptor was identified in a man aged 50 or older with head and neck cancer. The CDR3 here is CASSYSRLAGVEQYF. For the CDR3, the DNA is TGTGCCAGCAGTTACTCGAGACTAGCGGGGGTCGAGCAGTACTTC.